One and the same sample provided the 21 T cell receptor beta chains below, sequenced in a study of T cell responses to AZD1222 COVID-19 vaccine. Assay: immunoSEQ multiplex PCR; the TCRdb copy retains only in-frame clones and omits some. This table holds over 120,000 clones, about 92% found once. The sample here was peripheral blood, taken on day 0 of AZD1222 vaccination. These receptors all come from an adult in good health.

The chain is built from TRBV5-1 and TRBJ2-5, with 14 bases matching TRBD2. The germline CDR1 and CDR2 sequences are SGHRS and YFSETQ. This CDR3 is built from 15 residues. The V gene end was trimmed by 4 bases and the J gene end by 4 bases; junction bases not matched to a gene: 3. This chain's CDR3 is CASSRLAGGSETQYF. The CDR3 nucleotides read TGCGCCAGCAGCCGACTAGCGGGGGGGTCAGAGACCCAGTACTTC.

This sequence joins TRBV12-5 and TRBJ1-6, with D possibly being TRBD1 (5 bases). Trimming cost V 6 bases and J 0 bases, with 21 bases left between them. This CDR3 has 19 residues. Germline assignment: CDR1 LGHNT and CDR2 FRNRAP. The CDR3 region has the DNA TGTGCTAGTGGCCACACAGAGTCGGGGCGACACTCCTATAATTCACCCCTCCACTTT. As protein: CASGHTESGRHSYNSPLHF.

The chain combines TRBV5-1 with TRBJ1-2, with 8 nucleotides matching TRBD1. The CDR3 extends over 13 amino acids. The junction had 6 bases not matched to a gene; V was cut back by 5 bases and J by 6 bases. Germline CDR1 is SGHRS and CDR2 is YFSETQ. The CDR3 coding sequence is TGCGCCAGCAGGATCGAGACAGGGGATGGCTACACCTTC. This translates into CASRIETGDGYTF.

The chain combines TRBV30 with TRBJ1-4; 9 nucleotides match TRBD1. Germline V gives CDR1 GTSNPN, CDR2 SVGIG (reference sequence). V lost 5 bases to trimming and J lost 8 bases; unmatched junction nucleotides: 12. This CDR3 is 15 amino acids long. CDR3 region: CAWANTGGFREKLFF. In DNA, the CDR3 is TGTGCCTGGGCCAACACAGGGGGCTTTCGGGAAAAACTGTTTTTT.

The chain has TRBV2 and TRBJ2-5; D remains ambiguous. Germline assignment: CDR1 SNHLY and CDR2 FYNNEI. The length of the CDR3 is 13 residues. V was cut by 4 bases and J by 2 bases, with 8 bases left in between. CDR3 residues: CASSGQIQETQYF. In DNA form, the CDR3 reads TGTGCCAGCAGTGGGCAGATACAAGAGACCCAGTACTTC.

This chain uses TRBV13 with TRBJ2-6, with 8 bases that match TRBD1. CDR1 is PRHDT, CDR2 FYEKMQ, per germline (reference sequence). V was clipped by 3 bases and J by 2 bases; unmatched bases: 3. This CDR3 comprises 16 residues. The CDR3, as DNA: TGTGCCAGCAGCTTGTCAGGGGGCGCTGGGGCCAACGTCCTGACTTTC. This translates into CASSLSGGAGANVLTF.

The table lists this clone with a count of one. The chain links TRBV6-2 or TRBV6-3 to TRBJ2-7, with no clear D. Trimming removed 3 bases at V and 3 bases at J, with 15 bases between. CDR3 length: 15 residues. CDR1 MNHEY and CDR2 SVGEGT come from the germline V gene. The CDR3 spells CASSYPTNFIYEQYF. The CDR3 DNA reads TGTGCCAGCAGTTATCCGACAAATTTTATCTACGAGCAGTACTTC.

This clone was seen a single time. This chain uses TRBV27 with TRBJ2-3; TRBD1 aligns across 12 bases. The ends lost 3 bases at V and 3 bases at J; junction bases unmatched: 10. The germline CDR1 and CDR2 sequences are MNHEY and SMNVEV (reference sequence). The CDR3 length is 18 residues. The CDR3 protein is CASSFSSGTGGWTDTQYF. CDR3 DNA: TGTGCCAGCAGTTTTTCATCAGGGACAGGGGGCTGGACAGATACGCAGTATTTT.

This chain links TRBV27 with TRBJ1-4; unclear D gene. The length of the CDR3 is 11 residues. V lost 5 bases to trimming and J lost 3 bases, with 1 base between them. The V gene's germline CDR1 is MNHEY and CDR2 SMNVEV (reference sequence). CDR3: CASSANEKLFF. In DNA, the CDR3 is TGTGCCAGCAGTGCTAATGAAAAACTGTTTTTT.

The rearrangement joins TRBV9 to TRBJ1-2; no reliable D call. CDR3 length equals 13 residues. V lost 4 bases to trimming and J lost 4 bases, with 11 bases between them. Germline V gives CDR1 SGDLS, CDR2 YYNGEE. Here the CDR3 reads CASSLGSPYGYTF. In nucleotides, the CDR3 is TGTGCCAGCAGCCTGGGAAGCCCCTATGGCTACACCTTC. The entire variable domain, with the rest obtained from reference TRBV9 and TRBJ1-2, is as follows: DSGVTQTPKHLITATGQRVTLRCSPRSGDLSVYWYQQSLDQGLQFLIQYYNGEERAKGNILERFSAQQFPDLHSELNLSSLELGDSALYFCASSLGSPYGYTFGSGTRLTVV.

This chain joins TRBV7-3 and TRBJ1-1; no clear D. The CDR3 length is 16 residues. V lost 5 bases and J 4 bases, leaving 20 bases between the germline ends. The germline CDR1 and CDR2 sequences are SGHTA and FQGTGA. The CDR3, as DNA: TGTGCCAGCAGCCCCATATCCCGGGTGGAGGGCACTGAAGCTTTCTTT. Protein product: CASSPISRVEGTEAFF.

The rearrangement links TRBV29-1 to TRBJ2-3; no definite D call. From germline, CDR1 is SQVTM and CDR2 ANQGSEA. Trimming took 3 bases from V and 0 from J, leaving 7 bases between them. The CDR3 contains 13 residues. This CDR3 is CSVEEFSTDTQYF. The CDR3 DNA reads as TGCAGCGTTGAGGAGTTTAGCACAGATACGCAGTATTTT.

This chain joins TRBV3-1 (or the pseudogene TRBV3-2) and TRBJ1-1; the D is unclear. Germline V gene lookup returns CDR1 LGHDT and CDR2 YNNKEL (reference sequence). This CDR3 contains 14 residues. V was clipped by 4 bases and J by 2 bases, with 11 bases between them. The CDR3, as DNA: TGTGCCAGCAGCCTCCCGGGATCCAACACTGAAGCTTTCTTT. As protein: CASSLPGSNTEAFF.

The gene calls are TRBV29-1 and TRBJ2-5, with a weak D call TRBD2 (7 bases). This CDR3 spans 13 amino acids. V was pared by 5 bases and J by 6 bases, with 16 bases between. Germline-derived CDR1 and CDR2 are SQVTM and ANQGSEA. In nucleotides, the CDR3 is TGCAGCGTTCCCACGGGGGGCCAGCAGACCCAGTACTTC. It codes for CSVPTGGQQTQYF.

This sequence joins TRBV4-1 and TRBJ1-2; no definite D call. The germline V gene encodes CDR1 MGHRA and CDR2 YSYEKL. The V and J ends lost 4 bases and 1 base respectively, with 10 bases between them. CDR3 size: 14 residues. CDR3 sequence: CASSPDPDNYGYTF. CDR3 nucleotides: TGCGCCAGCAGCCCGGACCCTGATAACTATGGCTACACCTTC.

V gene TRBV27 combines with J gene TRBJ2-1, with TRBD1 as a possible D gene (5 bases). Between the trimmed V and J ends, which lost 3 bases and 2 bases, there was a span of 8 bases. Germline V gene lookup returns CDR1 MNHEY and CDR2 SMNVEV (reference sequence). The CDR3 is made up of 14 amino acids. The CDR3 loop reads CASSFRQPYNEQFF. Written as DNA, the CDR3 is TGTGCCAGCAGTTTCCGACAGCCCTACAATGAGCAGTTCTTC.

The chain uses TRBV2 and TRBJ2-7, with D unresolved. Germline V gene sequence: CDR1 SNHLY, CDR2 FYNNEI. V lost 2 bases and J lost 5, with 4 bases in between. The CDR3 is 11 residues long. CDR3 loop: CASSERDEQYF. CDR3 coding DNA: TGTGCCAGCAGTGAACGGGACGAGCAGTACTTC.

V is TRBV7-2 and J is TRBJ1-5; D uncertain. Germline lookup yields CDR1 SGHTA and CDR2 FQGNSA. Trimming removed 5 bases from V and 0 bases from J, with 11 bases in between. CDR3 length: 15 amino acids. CDR3 nucleotides: TGTGCCAGCAGCCCCCTTATAGGTAGCAATCAGCCCCAGCATTTT. Its translation is CASSPLIGSNQPQHF.

This chain joins TRBV12-3 or TRBV12-4 and TRBJ1-1; D is unclear. V gave up 8 bases and J gave up 6 bases, with 16 bases separating them. CDR3 length: 13 residues. DNA of the CDR3: TGTGCCAGCGGCCGATCTTTGGGCGCTGAAGCTTTCTTT. It specifies CASGRSLGAEAFF.

The rearrangement uses TRBV28 and TRBJ2-2, with a tentative D call TRBD2 (5 bases). Germline V gene lookup returns CDR1 MDHEN and CDR2 SYDVKM. The V gene lost 0 bases and the J gene lost 5 bases, with 13 bases spanning the gap. CDR3 length: 16 amino acids. The CDR3 coding sequence is TGTGCCAGCAGTTTATGGGTAATCGGAGGAACCGGGGAGCTGTTTTTT. Its protein product is CASSLWVIGGTGELFF.

CDR3 DNA: TGTGCCAGCGGACGGTCCCTTTATAGCAATCAGCCCCAGCATTTT. Its translation is CASGRSLYSNQPQHF. The chain is built from TRBV6-5 and TRBJ1-5; D is ambiguous. This CDR3 has 15 amino acids. Trimming stripped 8 bases from V and 0 bases from J, with 14 bases between. From germline, CDR1 is MNHEY and CDR2 SVGAGI.